This T cell receptor beta chain is drawn from a study of shared clonotypes between healthy human individuals. General observations from the study: Generally, naive subsets (rather than memory subsets) showed larger estimated richness. The naive CD4 repertoires of several donors were compared, and approximately 5% of clonotypes were shared.

Measured with immunoSEQ multiplex PCR; TCRdb has only the in-frame clones, and not every one. The sample holds about 1.5 million clones, 95% to 99% seen once. Germline-derived CDR1 and CDR2 are SGDLS and YYNGEE. V gave up 3 bases and J gave up 3 bases, with 9 bases separating them. The CDR3 sequence is 13 residues long. This clone was recorded only once. What it recognizes is unknown. The sequence came from a man under 40 in good health. The chain is built from TRBV9 and TRBJ2-5, with D tentatively TRBD2 (5 bases). The sample consisted of naive CD4+ T cells sorted from blood. Regarding subset: CD45RA+ positively selected. CDR3 coding DNA: TGTGCCAGCAGCGGAGGAGGCGAAGAGACCCAGTACTTC. Translating it yields CASSGGGEETQYF.